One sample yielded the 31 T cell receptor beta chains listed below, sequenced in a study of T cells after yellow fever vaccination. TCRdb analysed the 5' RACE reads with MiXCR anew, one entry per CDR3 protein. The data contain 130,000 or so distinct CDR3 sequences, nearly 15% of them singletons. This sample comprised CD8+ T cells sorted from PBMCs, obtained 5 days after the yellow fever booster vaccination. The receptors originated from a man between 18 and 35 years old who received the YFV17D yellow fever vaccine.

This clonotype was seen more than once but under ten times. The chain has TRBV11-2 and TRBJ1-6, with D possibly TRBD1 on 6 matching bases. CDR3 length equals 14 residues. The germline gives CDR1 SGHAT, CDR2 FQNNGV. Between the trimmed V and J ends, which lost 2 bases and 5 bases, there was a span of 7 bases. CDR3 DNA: TGTGCCAGCAGCTTACAGGGGAATAATTCACCCCTCCACTTT. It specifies CASSLQGNNSPLHF.

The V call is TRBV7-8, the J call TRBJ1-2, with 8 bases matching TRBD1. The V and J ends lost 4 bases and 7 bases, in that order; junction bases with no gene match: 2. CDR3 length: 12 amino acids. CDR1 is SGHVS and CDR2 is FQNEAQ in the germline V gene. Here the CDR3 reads CASSWTGLGYTF. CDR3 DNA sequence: TGTGCCAGCAGCTGGACAGGGCTTGGCTACACCTTC.

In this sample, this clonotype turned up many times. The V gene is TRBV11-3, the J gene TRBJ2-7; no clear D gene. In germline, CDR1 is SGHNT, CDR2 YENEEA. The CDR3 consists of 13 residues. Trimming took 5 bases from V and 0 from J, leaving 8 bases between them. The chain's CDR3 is CASSKGVSYEQYF. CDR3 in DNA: TGTGCCAGCAGCAAGGGCGTCTCCTACGAGCAGTACTTC.

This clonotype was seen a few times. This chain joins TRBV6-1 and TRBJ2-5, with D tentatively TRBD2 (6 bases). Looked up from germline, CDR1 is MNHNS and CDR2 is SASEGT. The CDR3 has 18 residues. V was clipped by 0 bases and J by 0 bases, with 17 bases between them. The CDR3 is CASSEARWGVGDQETQYF. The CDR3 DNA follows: TGTGCCAGCAGTGAAGCCCGATGGGGGGTAGGGGACCAAGAGACCCAGTACTTC.

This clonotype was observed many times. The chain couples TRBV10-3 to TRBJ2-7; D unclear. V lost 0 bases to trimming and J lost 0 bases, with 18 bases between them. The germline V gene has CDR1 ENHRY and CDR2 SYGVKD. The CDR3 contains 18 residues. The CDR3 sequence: CAISESKTGELSSYEQYF. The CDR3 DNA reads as TGTGCCATCAGTGAGTCGAAAACCGGAGAGCTTAGCTCCTACGAGCAGTACTTC.

The CDR3 DNA follows: TGCGCCAGCAGCCTAGACGGGGGGCTTACAGATACGCAGTATTTT. Translated: CASSLDGGLTDTQYF. The V call is TRBV4-3, the J call TRBJ2-3, with D possibly being TRBD2 (7 bases). Trimming cost V 4 bases and J 3 bases, with 14 bases left between them. Germline V gives CDR1 LGHNA, CDR2 YSLEER. The CDR3 is 15 amino acids.

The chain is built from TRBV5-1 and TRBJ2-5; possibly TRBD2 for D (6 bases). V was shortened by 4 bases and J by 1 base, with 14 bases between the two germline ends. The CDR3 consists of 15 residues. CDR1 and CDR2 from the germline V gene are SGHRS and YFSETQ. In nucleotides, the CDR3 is TGCGCCAGCAGCCCGTCGACTAGGGGCCAAGAGACCCAGTACTTC. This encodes CASSPSTRGQETQYF.

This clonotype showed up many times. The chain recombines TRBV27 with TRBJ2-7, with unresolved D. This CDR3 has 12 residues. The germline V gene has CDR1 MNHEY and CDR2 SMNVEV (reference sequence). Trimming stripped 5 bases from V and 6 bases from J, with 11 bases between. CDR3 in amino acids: CASSRLNGEQYF. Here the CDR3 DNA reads TGTGCCAGCAGTAGGCTCAACGGCGAGCAGTACTTC.

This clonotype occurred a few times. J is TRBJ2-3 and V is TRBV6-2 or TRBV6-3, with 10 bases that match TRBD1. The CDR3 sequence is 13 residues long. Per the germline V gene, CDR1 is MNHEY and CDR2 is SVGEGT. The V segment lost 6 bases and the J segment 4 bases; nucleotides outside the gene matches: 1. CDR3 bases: TGTGCCAGCAGCGGACAGGGGGCAGATACGCAGTATTTT. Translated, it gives CASSGQGADTQYF.

The chain's CDR3 is CASSARRVLNEQFF. DNA for the CDR3: TGTGCCAGCAGCGCGCGGCGGGTATTAAATGAGCAGTTCTTC. This chain links TRBV7-6 with TRBJ2-1; maybe TRBD2 (5 bases). The ends were cut back, 5 bases at V and 7 bases at J, with 15 bases in the middle. The CDR3 covers 14 residues. The V gene's germline CDR1 is SGHVS and CDR2 FNYEAQ.

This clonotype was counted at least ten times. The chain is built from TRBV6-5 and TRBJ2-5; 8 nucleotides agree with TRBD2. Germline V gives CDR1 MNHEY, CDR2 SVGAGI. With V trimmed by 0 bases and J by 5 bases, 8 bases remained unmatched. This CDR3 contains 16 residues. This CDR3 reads CASSYSVGGGLETQYF. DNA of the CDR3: TGTGCCAGCAGTTACTCGGTCGGGGGGGGCTTGGAGACCCAGTACTTC.

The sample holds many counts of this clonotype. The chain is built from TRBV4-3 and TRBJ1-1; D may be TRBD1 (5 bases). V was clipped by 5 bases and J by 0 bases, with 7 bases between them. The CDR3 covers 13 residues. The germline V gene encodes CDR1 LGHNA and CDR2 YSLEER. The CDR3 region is CASSGTLNTEAFF. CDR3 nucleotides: TGCGCCAGCAGCGGGACCCTGAACACTGAAGCTTTCTTT.

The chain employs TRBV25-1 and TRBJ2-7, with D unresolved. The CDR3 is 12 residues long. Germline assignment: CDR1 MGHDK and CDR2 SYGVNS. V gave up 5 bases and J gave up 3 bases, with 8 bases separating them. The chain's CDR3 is CASSHGFYEQYF. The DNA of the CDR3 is TGTGCCAGCAGTCACGGCTTCTACGAGCAGTACTTC.

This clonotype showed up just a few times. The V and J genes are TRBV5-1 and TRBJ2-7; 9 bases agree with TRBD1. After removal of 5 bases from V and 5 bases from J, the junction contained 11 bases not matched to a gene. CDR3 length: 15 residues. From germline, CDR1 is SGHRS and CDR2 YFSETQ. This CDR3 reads CASSFSGTGTHEQYF. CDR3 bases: TGCGCCAGCAGTTTTTCCGGGACAGGGACGCACGAGCAGTACTTC.

The CDR3 spells CASSPWTEGPYEQYF. Written as DNA, the CDR3 is TGCGCCAGCAGCCCCTGGACAGAAGGTCCGTACGAGCAGTACTTC. The chain recombines TRBV5-1 with TRBJ2-7; a weak D match, TRBD1 (6 bases). CDR1 is SGHRS and CDR2 is YFSETQ in the germline V gene. V was cut by 4 bases and J by 4 bases, with 18 bases left in between. The CDR3 has 15 residues.

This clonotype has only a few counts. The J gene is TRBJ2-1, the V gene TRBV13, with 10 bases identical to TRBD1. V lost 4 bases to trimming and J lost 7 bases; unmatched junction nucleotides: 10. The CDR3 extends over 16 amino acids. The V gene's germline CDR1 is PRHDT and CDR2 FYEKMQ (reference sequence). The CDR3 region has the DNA TGTGCCAGCAGCTCGACGGGACAGGGGAGAAGGAATGAGCAGTTCTTC. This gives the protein CASSSTGQGRRNEQFF. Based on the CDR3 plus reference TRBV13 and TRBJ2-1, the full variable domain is AAGVIQSPRHLIKEKRETATLKCYPIPRHDTVYWYQQGPGQDPQFLISFYEKMQSDKGSIPDRFSAQQFSDYHSELNMSSLELGDSALYFCASSSTGQGRRNEQFFGPGTRLTVL.

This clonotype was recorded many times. The CDR3 loop is CASSYTQGYEQYV. In DNA, the CDR3 is TGTGCCAGCAGTTACACACAGGGTTACGAGCAGTACGTC. The chain has TRBV6-6 and TRBJ2-7, with D perhaps matching TRBD1 (6 bases). V was pared by 2 bases and J by 4 bases, with 9 bases between. The V gene's germline CDR1 is MNHNY and CDR2 SVGAGI (reference sequence). This CDR3 is built from 13 residues.

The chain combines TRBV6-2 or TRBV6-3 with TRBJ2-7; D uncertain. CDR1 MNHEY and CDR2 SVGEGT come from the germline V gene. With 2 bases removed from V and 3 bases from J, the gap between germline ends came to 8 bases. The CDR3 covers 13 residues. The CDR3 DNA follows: TGTGCCAGCAGTTACGACTTCCTCTACGAGCAGTACTTC. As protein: CASSYDFLYEQYF.

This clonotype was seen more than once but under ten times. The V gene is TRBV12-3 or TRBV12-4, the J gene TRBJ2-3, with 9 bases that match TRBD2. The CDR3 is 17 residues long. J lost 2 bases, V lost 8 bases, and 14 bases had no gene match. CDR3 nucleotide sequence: TGTGCCAGCTCCCCTCCGGCTAGCGGGAAAATCACAGATACGCAGTATTTT. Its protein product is CASSPPASGKITDTQYF.

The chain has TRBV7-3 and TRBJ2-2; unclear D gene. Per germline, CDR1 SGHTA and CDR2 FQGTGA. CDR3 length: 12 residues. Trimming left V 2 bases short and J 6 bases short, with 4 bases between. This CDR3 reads CASSLASGELFF. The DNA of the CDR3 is TGTGCCAGCAGCTTAGCATCCGGGGAGCTGTTTTTT. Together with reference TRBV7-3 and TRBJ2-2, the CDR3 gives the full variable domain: GAGVSQTPSNKVTEKGKYVELRCDPISGHTALYWYRQSLGQGPEFLIYFQGTGAADDSGLPNDRFFAVRPEGSVSTLKIQRTERGDSAVYLCASSLASGELFFGEGSRLTVL.

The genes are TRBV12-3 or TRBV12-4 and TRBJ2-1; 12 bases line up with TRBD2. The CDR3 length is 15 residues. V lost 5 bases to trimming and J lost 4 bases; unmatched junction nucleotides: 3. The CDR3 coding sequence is TGTGCCAGCAGTCCTAGCGGGGGGGAATACAATGAGCAGTTCTTC. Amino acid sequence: CASSPSGGEYNEQFF.

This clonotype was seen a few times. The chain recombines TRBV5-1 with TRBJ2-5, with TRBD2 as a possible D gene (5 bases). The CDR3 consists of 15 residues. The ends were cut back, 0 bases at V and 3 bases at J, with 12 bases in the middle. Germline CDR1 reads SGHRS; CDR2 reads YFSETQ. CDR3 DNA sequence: TGCGCCAGCAGCTTGGCCGGGGTAAGGAAAGAGACCCAGTACTTC. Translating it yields CASSLAGVRKETQYF.

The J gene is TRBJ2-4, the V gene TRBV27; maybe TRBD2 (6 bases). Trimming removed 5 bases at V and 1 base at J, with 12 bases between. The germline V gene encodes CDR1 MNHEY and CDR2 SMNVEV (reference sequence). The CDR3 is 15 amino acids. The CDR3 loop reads CASSPIGGAKNIQYF. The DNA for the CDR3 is TGTGCCAGCAGTCCCATTGGGGGGGCCAAAAACATTCAGTACTTC.

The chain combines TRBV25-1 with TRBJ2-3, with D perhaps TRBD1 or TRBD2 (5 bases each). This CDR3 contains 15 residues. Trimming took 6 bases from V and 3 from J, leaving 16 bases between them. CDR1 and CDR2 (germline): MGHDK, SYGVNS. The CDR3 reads CASSPNPGRTDTQYF. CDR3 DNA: TGTGCCAGCAGCCCAAACCCAGGGAGAACAGATACGCAGTATTTT.

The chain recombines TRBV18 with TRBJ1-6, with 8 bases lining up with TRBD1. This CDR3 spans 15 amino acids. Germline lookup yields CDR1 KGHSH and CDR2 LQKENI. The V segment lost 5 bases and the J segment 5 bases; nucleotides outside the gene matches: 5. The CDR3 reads CASSEPGQDNSPLHF. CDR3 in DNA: TGTGCCAGCTCAGAACCGGGACAGGATAATTCACCCCTCCACTTT.

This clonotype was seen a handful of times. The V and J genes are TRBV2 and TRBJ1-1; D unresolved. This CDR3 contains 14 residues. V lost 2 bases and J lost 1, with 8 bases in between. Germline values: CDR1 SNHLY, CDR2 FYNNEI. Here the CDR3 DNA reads TGTGCCAGCAGTGAAAGGGTCACGAACACTGAAGCTTTCTTT. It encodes CASSERVTNTEAFF. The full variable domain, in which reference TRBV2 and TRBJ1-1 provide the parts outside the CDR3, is EPEVTQTPSHQVTQMGQEVILRCVPISNHLYFYWYRQILGQKVEFLVSFYNNEISEKSEIFDDQFSVERPDGSNFTLKIRSTKLEDSAMYFCASSERVTNTEAFFGQGTRLTVV.

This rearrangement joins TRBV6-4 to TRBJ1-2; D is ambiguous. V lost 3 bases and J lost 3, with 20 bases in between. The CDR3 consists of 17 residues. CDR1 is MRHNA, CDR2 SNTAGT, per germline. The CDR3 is CASSDTPSRYPYYGYTF. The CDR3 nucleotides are TGTGCCAGCAGTGATACGCCTAGTCGGTACCCCTACTATGGCTACACCTTC.

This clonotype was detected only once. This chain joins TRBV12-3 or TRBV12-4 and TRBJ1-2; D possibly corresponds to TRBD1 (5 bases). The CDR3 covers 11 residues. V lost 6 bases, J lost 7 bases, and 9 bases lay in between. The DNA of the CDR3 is TGTGCCAGCAGCACGGGGGGTGGCTACACCTTC. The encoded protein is CASSTGGGYTF.

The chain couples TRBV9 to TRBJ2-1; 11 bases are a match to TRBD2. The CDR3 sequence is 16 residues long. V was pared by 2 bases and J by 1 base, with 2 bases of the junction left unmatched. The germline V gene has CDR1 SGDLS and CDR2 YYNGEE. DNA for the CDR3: TGTGCCAGCAGCGTTATAGCGGGGGGGTCCTACAATGAGCAGTTCTTC. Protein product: CASSVIAGGSYNEQFF.

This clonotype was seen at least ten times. CDR3 DNA sequence: TGTGCCAGCTCACAGAGGGGGCAAAGCACAGATACGCAGTATTTT. Encoded protein: CASSQRGQSTDTQYF. This sequence joins TRBV18 and TRBJ2-3; 7 nucleotides match TRBD1. Unmatched junction bases numbered 4, after V lost 4 bases and J lost 0 bases. The CDR3 consists of 15 residues. CDR1 is KGHSH, CDR2 LQKENI, per germline.

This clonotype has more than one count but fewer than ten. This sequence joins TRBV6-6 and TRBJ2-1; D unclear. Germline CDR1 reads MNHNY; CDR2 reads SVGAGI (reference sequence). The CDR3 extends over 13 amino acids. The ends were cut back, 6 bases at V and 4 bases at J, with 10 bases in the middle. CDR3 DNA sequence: TGTGCCAGCAGACCCGACACTTACAATGAGCAGTTCTTC. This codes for CASRPDTYNEQFF.